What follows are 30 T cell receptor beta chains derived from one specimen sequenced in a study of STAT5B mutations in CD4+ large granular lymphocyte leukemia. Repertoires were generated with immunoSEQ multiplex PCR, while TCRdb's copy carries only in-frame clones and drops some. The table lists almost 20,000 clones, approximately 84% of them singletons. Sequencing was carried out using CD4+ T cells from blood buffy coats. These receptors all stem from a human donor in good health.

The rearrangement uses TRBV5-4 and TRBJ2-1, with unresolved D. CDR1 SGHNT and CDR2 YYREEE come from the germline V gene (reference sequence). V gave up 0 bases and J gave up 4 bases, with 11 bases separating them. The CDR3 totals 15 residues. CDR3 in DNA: TGTGCCAGCAGCTTGGAGGCCGCGAGGTACAATGAGCAGTTCTTC. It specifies CASSLEAARYNEQFF.

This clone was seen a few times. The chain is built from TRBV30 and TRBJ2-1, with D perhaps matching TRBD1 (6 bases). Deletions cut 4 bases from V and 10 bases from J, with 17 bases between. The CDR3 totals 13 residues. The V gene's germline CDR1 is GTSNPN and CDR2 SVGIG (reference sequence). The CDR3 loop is CAWNRDPPKEQFF. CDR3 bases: TGTGCCTGGAACAGGGACCCTCCAAAGGAGCAGTTCTTC. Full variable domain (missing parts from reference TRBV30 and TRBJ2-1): SQTIHQWPATLVQPVGSPLSLECTVEGTSNPNLYWYRQAAGRGLQLLFYSVGIGQISSEVPQNLSASRPQDRQFILSSKKLLLSDSGFYLCAWNRDPPKEQFFGPGTRLTVL.

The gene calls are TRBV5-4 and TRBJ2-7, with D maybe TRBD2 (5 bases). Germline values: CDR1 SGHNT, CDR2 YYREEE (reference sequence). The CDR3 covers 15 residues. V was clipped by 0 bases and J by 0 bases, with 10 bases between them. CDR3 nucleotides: TGTGCCAGCAGCTTGGAGGTGGGGAGCTCCTACGAGCAGTACTTC. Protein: CASSLEVGSSYEQYF. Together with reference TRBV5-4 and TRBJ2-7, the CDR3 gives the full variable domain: ETGVTQSPTHLIKTRGQQVTLRCSSQSGHNTVSWYQQALGQGPQFIFQYYREEENGRGNFPPRFSGLQFPNYSSELNVNALELDDSALYLCASSLEVGSSYEQYFGPGTRLTVT.

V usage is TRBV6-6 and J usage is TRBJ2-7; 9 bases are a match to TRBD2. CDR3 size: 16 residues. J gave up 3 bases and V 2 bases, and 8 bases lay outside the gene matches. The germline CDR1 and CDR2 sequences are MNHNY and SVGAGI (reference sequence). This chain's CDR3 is CASSYRFSGGIYEQYF. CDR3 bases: TGTGCCAGCAGTTACAGATTTAGCGGGGGAATCTACGAGCAGTACTTC.

The CDR3 here is CASSMGRQGRELFF. Here the CDR3 DNA reads TGTGCCAGTAGTATGGGCCGACAGGGAAGGGAGCTGTTTTTT. The rearrangement uses TRBV19 and TRBJ2-2; 7 bases line up with TRBD1. The CDR3 length is 14 residues. Trimming took 3 bases from V and 9 from J; bases not matched to a gene: 7. CDR1 and CDR2 (germline): LNHDA, SQIVND (reference sequence).

The CDR3 DNA follows: TGTGCCAGCAGTCTTAGGACAGACGGCAATCAGCCCCAGCATTTT. Its translation is CASSLRTDGNQPQHF. This rearrangement joins TRBV11-2 to TRBJ1-5; tentative D call: TRBD1 (6 bases). Germline CDR1 SGHAT, CDR2 FQNNGV. The CDR3 sequence is 15 residues long. V was shortened by 6 bases and J by 2 bases, with 14 bases between the two germline ends.

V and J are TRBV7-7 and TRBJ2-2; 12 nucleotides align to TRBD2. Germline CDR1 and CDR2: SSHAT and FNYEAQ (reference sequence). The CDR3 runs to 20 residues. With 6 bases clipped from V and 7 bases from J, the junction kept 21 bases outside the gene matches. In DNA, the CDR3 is TGTGCCAGCAGTCTAAGGGTCAGACTAGCGGGAGCCCTGTCCGGCGGGGAGCTGTTTTTT. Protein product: CASSLRVRLAGALSGGELFF.

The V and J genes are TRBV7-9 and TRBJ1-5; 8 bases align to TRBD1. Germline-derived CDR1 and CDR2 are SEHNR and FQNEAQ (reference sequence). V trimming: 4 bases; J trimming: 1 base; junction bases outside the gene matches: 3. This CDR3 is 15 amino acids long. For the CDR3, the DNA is TGTGCCAGCAGCTACGGACAGGGAAGCAATCAGCCCCAGCATTTT. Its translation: CASSYGQGSNQPQHF.

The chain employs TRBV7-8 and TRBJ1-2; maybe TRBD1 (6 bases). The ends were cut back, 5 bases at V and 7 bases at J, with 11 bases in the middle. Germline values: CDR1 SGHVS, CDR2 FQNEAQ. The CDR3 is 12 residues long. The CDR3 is CASSLGQFGYTF. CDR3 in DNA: TGTGCCAGCAGCCTGGGACAATTTGGCTACACCTTC.

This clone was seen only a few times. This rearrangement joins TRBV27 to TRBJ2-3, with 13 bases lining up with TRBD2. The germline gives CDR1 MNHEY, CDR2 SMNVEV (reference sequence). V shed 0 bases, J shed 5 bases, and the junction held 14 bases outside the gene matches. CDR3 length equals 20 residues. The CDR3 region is CASSLSGTGLAGVGVDTQYF. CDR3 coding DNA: TGTGCCAGCAGTTTATCCGGGACAGGACTAGCGGGAGTAGGGGTAGATACGCAGTATTTT.

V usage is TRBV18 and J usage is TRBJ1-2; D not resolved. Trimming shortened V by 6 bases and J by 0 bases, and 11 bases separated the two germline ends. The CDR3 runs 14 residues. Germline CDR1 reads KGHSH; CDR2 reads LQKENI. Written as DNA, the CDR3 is TGTGCCAGCTCGCGGGCAGATTCTAACTATGGCTACACCTTC. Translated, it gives CASSRADSNYGYTF.

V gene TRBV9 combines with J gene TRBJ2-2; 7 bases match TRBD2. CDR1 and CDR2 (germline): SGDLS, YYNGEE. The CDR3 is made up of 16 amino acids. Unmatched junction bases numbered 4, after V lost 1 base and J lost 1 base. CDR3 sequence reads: CASSVRSSGNTGELFF. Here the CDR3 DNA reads TGTGCCAGCAGCGTACGGTCTAGCGGGAACACCGGGGAGCTGTTTTTT.

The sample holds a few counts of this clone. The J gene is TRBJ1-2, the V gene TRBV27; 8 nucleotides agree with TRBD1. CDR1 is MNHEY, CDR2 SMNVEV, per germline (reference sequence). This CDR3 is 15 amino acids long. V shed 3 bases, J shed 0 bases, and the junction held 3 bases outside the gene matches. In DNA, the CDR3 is TGTGCCAGCAGTTTGAACAGGGGGGCTAACTATGGCTACACCTTC. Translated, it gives CASSLNRGANYGYTF.

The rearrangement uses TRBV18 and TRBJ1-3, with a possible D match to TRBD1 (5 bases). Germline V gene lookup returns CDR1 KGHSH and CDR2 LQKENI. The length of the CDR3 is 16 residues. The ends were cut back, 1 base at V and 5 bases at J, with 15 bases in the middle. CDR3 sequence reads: CASSPLEGETRNTIYF. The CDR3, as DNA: TGTGCCAGCTCACCACTCGAAGGGGAAACAAGAAACACCATATATTTT.

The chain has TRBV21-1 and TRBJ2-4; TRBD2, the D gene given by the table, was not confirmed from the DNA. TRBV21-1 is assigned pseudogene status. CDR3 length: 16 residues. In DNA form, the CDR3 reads TGTGCCAGCTCGGAGAGACGGATATTAGCCAAAAACATTCAGTACTTC. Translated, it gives CASSERRILAKNIQYF.

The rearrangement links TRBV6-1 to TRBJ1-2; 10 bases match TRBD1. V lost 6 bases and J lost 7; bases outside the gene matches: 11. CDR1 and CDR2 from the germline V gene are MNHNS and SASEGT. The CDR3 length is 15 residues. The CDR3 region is CASRGAGQGILGYTF. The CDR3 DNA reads TGTGCCAGCAGGGGGGCGGGACAGGGGATCCTTGGCTACACCTTC.

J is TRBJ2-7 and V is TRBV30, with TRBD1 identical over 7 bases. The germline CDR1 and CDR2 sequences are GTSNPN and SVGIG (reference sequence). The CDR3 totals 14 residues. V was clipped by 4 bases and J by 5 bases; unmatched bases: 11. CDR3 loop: CAWIWGRGKNEQYF. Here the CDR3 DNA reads TGTGCCTGGATTTGGGGCAGGGGGAAGAACGAGCAGTACTTC.

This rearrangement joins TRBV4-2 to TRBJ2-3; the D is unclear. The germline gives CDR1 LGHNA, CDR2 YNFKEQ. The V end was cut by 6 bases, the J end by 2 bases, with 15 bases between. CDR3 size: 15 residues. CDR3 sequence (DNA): TGTGCCAGCAGTCAACAAACCCGGGTCACAGATACGCAGTATTTT. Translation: CASSQQTRVTDTQYF.

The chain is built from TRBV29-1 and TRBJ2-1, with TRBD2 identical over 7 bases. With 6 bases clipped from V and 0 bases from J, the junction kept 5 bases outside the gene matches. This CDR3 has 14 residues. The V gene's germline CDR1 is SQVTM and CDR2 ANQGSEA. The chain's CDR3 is CSVRETPSYNEQFF. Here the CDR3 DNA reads TGCAGCGTGCGGGAGACTCCCTCCTACAATGAGCAGTTCTTC.

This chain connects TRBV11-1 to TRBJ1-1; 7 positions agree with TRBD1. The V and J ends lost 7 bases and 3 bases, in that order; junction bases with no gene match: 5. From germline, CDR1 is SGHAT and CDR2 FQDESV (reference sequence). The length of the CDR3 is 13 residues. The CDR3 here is CASIGTVHTEAFF. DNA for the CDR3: TGTGCCAGCATCGGGACAGTTCACACTGAAGCTTTCTTT.

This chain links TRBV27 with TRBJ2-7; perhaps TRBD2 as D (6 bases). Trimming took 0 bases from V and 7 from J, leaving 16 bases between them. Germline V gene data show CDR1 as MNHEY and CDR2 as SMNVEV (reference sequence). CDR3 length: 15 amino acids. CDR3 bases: TGTGCCAGCAGTTTATCCTGGGACCGTGCGGGGGAGCAGTACTTC. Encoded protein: CASSLSWDRAGEQYF.

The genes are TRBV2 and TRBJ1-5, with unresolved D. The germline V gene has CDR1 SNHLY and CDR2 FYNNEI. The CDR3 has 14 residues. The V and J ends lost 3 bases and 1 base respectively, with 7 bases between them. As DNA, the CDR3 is TGTGCCAGCAGTGACAGGCCAAGCAATCAGCCCCAGCATTTT. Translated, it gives CASSDRPSNQPQHF. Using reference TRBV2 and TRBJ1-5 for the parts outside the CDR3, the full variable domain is EPEVTQTPSHQVTQMGQEVILRCVPISNHLYFYWYRQILGQKVEFLVSFYNNEISEKSEIFDDQFSVERPDGSNFTLKIRSTKLEDSAMYFCASSDRPSNQPQHFGDGTRLSIL.

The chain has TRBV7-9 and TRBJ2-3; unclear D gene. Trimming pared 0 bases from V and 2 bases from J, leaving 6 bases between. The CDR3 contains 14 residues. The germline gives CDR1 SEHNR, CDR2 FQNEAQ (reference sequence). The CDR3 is CASSLAGPTDTQYF. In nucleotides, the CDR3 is TGTGCCAGCAGCTTAGCGGGTCCCACAGATACGCAGTATTTT.

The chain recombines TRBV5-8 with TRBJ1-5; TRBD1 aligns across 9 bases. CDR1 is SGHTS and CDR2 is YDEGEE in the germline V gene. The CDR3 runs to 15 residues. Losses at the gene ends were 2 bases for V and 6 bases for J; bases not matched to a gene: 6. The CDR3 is CASSLGQGPGQPQHF. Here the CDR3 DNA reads TGTGCCAGCAGCTTAGGACAGGGGCCAGGTCAGCCCCAGCATTTT.

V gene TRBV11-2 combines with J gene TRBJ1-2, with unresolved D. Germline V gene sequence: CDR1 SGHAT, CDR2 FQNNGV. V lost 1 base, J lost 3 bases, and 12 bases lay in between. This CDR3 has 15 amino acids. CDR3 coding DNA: TGTGCCAGCAGCTTAGGCGAGGGTTGGGACTATGGCTACACCTTC. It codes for CASSLGEGWDYGYTF. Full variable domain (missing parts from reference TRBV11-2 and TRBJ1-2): EAGVAQSPRYKIIEKRQSVAFWCNPISGHATLYWYQQILGQGPKLLIQFQNNGVVDDSQLPKDRFSAERLKGVDSTLKIQPAKLEDSAVYLCASSLGEGWDYGYTFGSGTRLTVV.

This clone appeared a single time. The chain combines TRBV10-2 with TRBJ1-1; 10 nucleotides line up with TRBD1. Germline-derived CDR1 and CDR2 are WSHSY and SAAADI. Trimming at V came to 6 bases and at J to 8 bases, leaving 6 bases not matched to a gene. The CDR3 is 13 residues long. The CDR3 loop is CASRGTGVNEAFF. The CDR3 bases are TGCGCCAGCAGAGGGACAGGGGTCAACGAAGCTTTCTTT.

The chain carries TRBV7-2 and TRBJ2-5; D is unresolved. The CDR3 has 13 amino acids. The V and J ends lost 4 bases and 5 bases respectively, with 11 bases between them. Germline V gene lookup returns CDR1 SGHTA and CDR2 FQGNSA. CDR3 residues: CASSSSGRETQYF. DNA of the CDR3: TGTGCCAGCAGCTCTTCTGGGCGTGAGACCCAGTACTTC.

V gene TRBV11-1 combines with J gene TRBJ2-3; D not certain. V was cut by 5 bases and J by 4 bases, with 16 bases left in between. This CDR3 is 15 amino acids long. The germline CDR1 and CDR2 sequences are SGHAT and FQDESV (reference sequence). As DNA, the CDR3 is TGTGCCAGCAGCCCCCTGGTGGGTGCTGCAGATACGCAGTATTTT. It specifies CASSPLVGAADTQYF.

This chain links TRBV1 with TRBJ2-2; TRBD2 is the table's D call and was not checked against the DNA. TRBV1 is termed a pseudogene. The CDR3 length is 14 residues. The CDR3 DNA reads TGCACCAGCAGCCCCCTTAGCGGGGCCGGGGAGCTGTTTTTT. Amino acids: CTSSPLSGAGELFF.

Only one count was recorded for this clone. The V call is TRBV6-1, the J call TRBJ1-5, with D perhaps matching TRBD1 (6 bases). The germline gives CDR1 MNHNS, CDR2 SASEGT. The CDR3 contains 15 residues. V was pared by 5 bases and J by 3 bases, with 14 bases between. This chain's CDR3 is CASSSPDSYNQPQHF. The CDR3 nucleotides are TGTGCCAGCAGTTCCCCGGACAGTTACAATCAGCCCCAGCATTTT.